This TCR beta chain stems from a study of blood T cell repertoires in COVID-19. Overall study: Whether acute or convalescent, the COVID-19 samples came from the United States, Italy and Spain. PBMCs, B-cell-depleted T cells, or T cells were the source of the cDNA or gDNA that made up the material.

V was shortened by 6 bases and J by 4 bases, with 12 bases between the two germline ends. The CDR3 length is 13 residues. Germline V CDR1 and CDR2: KGHSH, LQKENI. This clone appeared a single time. Methods used by the authors: Amplified reference gene primers provided the basis for estimating nucleated cell counts. The data were produced by immunoSEQ multiplex PCR, yet TCRdb's version contains in-frame clones alone and is incomplete. V, J and clone size are those of that table, while D and trimming were read from the DNA. The sample contains 100,000 to 150,000 clones, around 87% of which appear only once.

The receptor was isolated from a woman aged 55-69 years with acute or convalescent COVID-19. The V and J genes are TRBV18 and TRBJ1-2; D is undetermined. Sequencing input: peripheral blood. The CDR3, as DNA: TGTGCCAGCTCGCCAGGAGTTTTCTATGGCTACACCTTC. Translated, it gives CASSPGVFYGYTF.